A single sample is the source of the 18 T cell receptor beta chains below, sequenced in a study of cytomegalovirus exposure and HLA in healthy donors. PCR involved 60 Vbeta and 13 Jbeta primers. Clones were sequenced by immunoSEQ multiplex PCR, and TCRdb holds only the in-frame ones, with some missing. The sample consists of about 190,000 clones, 70% to 80% of them appearing once. Sequencing was performed on PBMCs. The receptors stem from a woman in her twenties or thirties in good health and CMV-seropositive.

The V gene is TRBV30, the J gene TRBJ2-7; 9 nucleotides agree with TRBD1. Germline V gene lookup returns CDR1 GTSNPN and CDR2 SVGIG (reference sequence). The CDR3 consists of 13 residues. V gave up 7 bases and J gave up 6 bases; unmatched junction bases: 10. The DNA for the CDR3 is TGTGCCTTTAACAGGGGGCGCACGGGCGAGCAGTACTTC. Protein product: CAFNRGRTGEQYF.

The chain couples TRBV18 to TRBJ2-5; 11 nucleotides agree with TRBD2. The V and J ends lost 3 bases and 1 base, in that order; junction bases with no gene match: 1. The CDR3 consists of 15 residues. The germline gives CDR1 KGHSH, CDR2 LQKENI. The chain's CDR3 is CASSPGTSGQETQYF. In DNA form, the CDR3 reads TGTGCCAGCTCACCGGGGACTAGCGGCCAAGAGACCCAGTACTTC.

This clone was seen more than once but under ten times. V is TRBV9 and J is TRBJ1-1, with D possibly matching TRBD1 (5 bases). The CDR3 extends over 13 amino acids. Germline V lookup: CDR1 SGDLS, CDR2 YYNGEE. The V and J ends lost 10 bases and 2 bases respectively, with 15 bases between them. The CDR3 sequence: CAGGAGVNTEAFF. As DNA, the CDR3 is TGTGCCGGGGGAGCGGGGGTAAACACTGAAGCTTTCTTT. Based on the CDR3 plus reference TRBV9 and TRBJ1-1, the full variable domain is DSGVTQTPKHLITATGQRVTLRCSPRSGDLSVYWYQQSLDQGLQFLIQYYNGEERAKGNILERFSAQQFPDLHSELNLSSLELGDSALYFCAGGAGVNTEAFFGQGTRLTVV.

This clone was found a few times. The rearrangement joins TRBV7-6 to TRBJ1-6; 8 bases match TRBD1. Germline CDR1 reads SGHVS; CDR2 reads FNYEAQ. The CDR3 loop spans 18 amino acids. Losses at the gene ends were 1 base for V and 9 bases for J; bases not matched to a gene: 14. For the CDR3, the DNA is TGTGCCAGCAGCTTAGAATTTGGCGGTGAGACAGGGGTTTCACCCCTCCACTTT. Translating it yields CASSLEFGGETGVSPLHF.

The chain's CDR3 is CASSLTLAGGPFEQYF. In nucleotides, the CDR3 is TGTGCCAGCAGCTTAACTCTCGCGGGGGGGCCGTTCGAGCAGTACTTC. The V gene is TRBV7-3, the J gene TRBJ2-7, with 9 bases fitting TRBD2. Germline values: CDR1 SGHTA, CDR2 FQGTGA. V gave up 0 bases and J gave up 6 bases; unmatched junction bases: 9. There are 16 residues in the CDR3.

The genes are TRBV5-1 and TRBJ2-1; a possible D gene is TRBD1 (5 bases). The germline V gene has CDR1 SGHRS and CDR2 YFSETQ. Trimming removed 4 bases from V and 8 bases from J, with 13 bases in between. The CDR3 runs 13 residues. The CDR3 loop reads CASSPGSSDEQFF. Here the CDR3 DNA reads TGCGCCAGCAGCCCAGGGTCATCCGATGAGCAGTTCTTC.

CDR3 in amino acids: CASSYSSGSGSPLHF. Here the CDR3 DNA reads TGTGCCAGCAGTTACTCGAGCGGGTCAGGTTCACCCCTCCACTTT. The chain employs TRBV6-5 and TRBJ1-6; D gene unclear. Germline lookup yields CDR1 MNHEY and CDR2 SVGAGI. The CDR3 has 15 amino acids. Trimming cost V 0 bases and J 9 bases, with 12 bases left between them.

The V and J genes are TRBV7-9 and TRBJ2-3, with D perhaps matching TRBD2 (5 bases). Trimming removed 4 bases at V and 0 bases at J, with 17 bases between. The CDR3 has 17 amino acids. The germline V gene has CDR1 SEHNR and CDR2 FQNEAQ (reference sequence). The DNA for the CDR3 is TGTGCCAGCAGCTCCTACCGAGGTAGCGCTAGCACAGATACGCAGTATTTT. It is translated as CASSSYRGSASTDTQYF.

The chain is built from TRBV6-5 and TRBJ1-1, with TRBD1 identical over 7 bases. CDR1 MNHEY and CDR2 SVGAGI come from the germline V gene. With 6 bases clipped from V and 4 bases from J, the junction kept 8 bases outside the gene matches. The CDR3 sequence is 14 residues long. In DNA form, the CDR3 reads TGTGCCAGCAGCCGACAGGGACTCTTCACTGAAGCTTTCTTT. Translation gives CASSRQGLFTEAFF.

This clone occurred once. The chain has TRBV18 and TRBJ2-7; TRBD2 aligns across 11 bases. The CDR3 covers 14 residues. Germline loops: CDR1 KGHSH, CDR2 LQKENI. V dropped 3 bases and J dropped 6; count of bases not matched to a gene: 4. As DNA, the CDR3 is TGTGCCAGCTCACCTACTAGCGGGAGAGGCGAGCAGTACTTC. This gives the protein CASSPTSGRGEQYF.

The chain combines TRBV4-3 with TRBJ2-1, with 8 bases that match TRBD2. Trimming at V came to 3 bases and at J to 7 bases, leaving 11 bases not matched to a gene. Germline CDR1 is LGHNA and CDR2 is YSLEER. The CDR3 is 16 residues long. CDR3 sequence (DNA): TGCGCCAGCAGCCAGCTCCCGGGACTAGTAAGGAATGAGCAGTTCTTC. This encodes CASSQLPGLVRNEQFF.

The V and J genes are TRBV5-4 and TRBJ2-3, with D hard to call. CDR3 size: 13 residues. The ends were cut back, 1 base at V and 1 base at J, with 4 bases in the middle. Looked up from germline, CDR1 is SGHNT and CDR2 is YYREEE (reference sequence). In DNA form, the CDR3 reads TGTGCCAGCAGCTTGCGGGGCACAGATACGCAGTATTTT. It yields the protein CASSLRGTDTQYF.

The gene calls are TRBV12-5 and TRBJ2-1, with TRBD1 matching over 9 bases. The CDR3 runs 17 residues. The germline gives CDR1 LGHNT, CDR2 FRNRAP. J was trimmed by 4 bases and V by 1 base; bases with no gene match: 8. The CDR3 nucleotides read TGTGCTAGTGGTTTGGCAGCCGGGACAGGGCGTTACAATGAGCAGTTCTTC. As protein: CASGLAAGTGRYNEQFF.

The table lists this clone with a few counts. The genes are TRBV4-3 and TRBJ1-1; D uncertain. Germline V CDR1 and CDR2: LGHNA, YSLEER. This CDR3 region has 13 residues. Between the trimmed V and J ends, which lost 4 bases and 2 bases, there was a span of 8 bases. Here the CDR3 reads CASSRDRNTEAFF. The DNA of the CDR3 is TGCGCCAGCAGCCGCGATAGAAACACTGAAGCTTTCTTT.

The chain carries TRBV7-8 and TRBJ1-2, with 7 bases lining up with TRBD1. Per the germline V gene, CDR1 is SGHVS and CDR2 is FQNEAQ. The trim removed 1 base at V and 5 bases at J, leaving 4 bases unmatched. The CDR3 sequence is 14 residues long. DNA of the CDR3: TGTGCCAGCAGCTTAGGGAGACAGGGTTATGGCTACACCTTC. Amino acid sequence: CASSLGRQGYGYTF.

As concerns this clone: The junction shows a germline mismatch at one end, possibly a read error. V gene TRBV7-7 combines with J gene TRBJ2-2; D is ambiguous. Germline V gene data show CDR1 as SSHAT and CDR2 as FNYEAQ (reference sequence). The length of the CDR3 is 14 residues. The CDR3 here is CASSLARNTGELFF. Written as DNA, the CDR3 is TGTGCTAGCAGCTTAGCCAGGAACACCGGGGAGCTGTTTTTT.

This chain joins TRBV4-3 and TRBJ1-2; D gene ambiguous. Germline CDR1 reads LGHNA; CDR2 reads YSLEER. This CDR3 is 15 amino acids long. V dropped 4 bases and J dropped 3 bases, with 15 bases sitting between them. The CDR3 loop is CASSRLAGSDYGYTF. The CDR3 nucleotides read TGCGCCAGCAGCCGACTGGCGGGGTCCGACTATGGCTACACCTTC.

The J gene is TRBJ2-7, the V gene TRBV11-2, with TRBD1 identical over 9 bases. Trimming took 5 bases from V and 13 from J; bases not matched to a gene: 9. The V gene's germline CDR1 is SGHAT and CDR2 FQNNGV. This CDR3 has 12 residues. The CDR3 nucleotides read TGTGCCAGCAGCCACTCCGGACAGGGGATCTACTTC. Its translation is CASSHSGQGIYF.